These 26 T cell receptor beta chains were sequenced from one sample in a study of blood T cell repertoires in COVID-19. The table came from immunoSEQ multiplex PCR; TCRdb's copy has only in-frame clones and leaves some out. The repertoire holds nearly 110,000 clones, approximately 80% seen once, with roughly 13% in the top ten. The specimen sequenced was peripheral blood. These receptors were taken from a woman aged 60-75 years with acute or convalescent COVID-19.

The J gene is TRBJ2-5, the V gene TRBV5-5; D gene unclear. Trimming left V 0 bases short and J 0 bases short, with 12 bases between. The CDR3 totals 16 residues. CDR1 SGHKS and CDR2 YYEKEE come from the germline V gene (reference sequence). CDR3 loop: CASSLEQFTDQETQYF. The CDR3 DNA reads TGTGCCAGCAGCTTGGAGCAATTTACCGACCAAGAGACCCAGTACTTC.

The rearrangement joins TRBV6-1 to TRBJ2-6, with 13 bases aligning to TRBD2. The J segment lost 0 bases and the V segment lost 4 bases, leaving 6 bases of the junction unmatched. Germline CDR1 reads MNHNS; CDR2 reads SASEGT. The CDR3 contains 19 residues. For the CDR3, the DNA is TGTGCCAGCAGTGCGACTAGCGGGGGGCCCTTCTCTGGGGCCAACGTCCTGACTTTC. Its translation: CASSATSGGPFSGANVLTF.

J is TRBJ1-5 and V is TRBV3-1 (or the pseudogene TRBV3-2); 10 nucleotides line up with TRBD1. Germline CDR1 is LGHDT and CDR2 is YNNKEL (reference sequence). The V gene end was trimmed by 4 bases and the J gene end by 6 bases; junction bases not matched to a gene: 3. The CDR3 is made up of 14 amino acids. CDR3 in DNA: TGTGCCAGCAGCCGAGGGACAGGGGCTCAGCCCCAGCATTTT. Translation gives CASSRGTGAQPQHF.

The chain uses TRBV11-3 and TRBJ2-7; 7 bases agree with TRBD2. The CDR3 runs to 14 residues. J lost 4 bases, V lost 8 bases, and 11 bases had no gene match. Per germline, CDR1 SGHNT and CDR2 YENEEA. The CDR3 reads CASGWGEGPYEQYF. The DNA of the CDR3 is TGTGCCAGCGGCTGGGGGGAGGGCCCGTACGAGCAGTACTTC.

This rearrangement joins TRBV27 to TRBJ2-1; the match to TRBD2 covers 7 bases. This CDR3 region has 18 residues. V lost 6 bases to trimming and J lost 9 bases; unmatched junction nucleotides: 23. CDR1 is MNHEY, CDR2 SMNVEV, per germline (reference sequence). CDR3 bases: TGTGCCAGCAGCCTCAAGTGGGCCGGGGCGGGGGAGCGTAGTGAGCAGTTCTTC. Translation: CASSLKWAGAGERSEQFF.

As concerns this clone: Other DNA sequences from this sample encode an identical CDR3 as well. CDR3 DNA: TGTGCCAGCAGCGTAGGAGGAATGAACACTGAAGCTTTCTTT. As protein: CASSVGGMNTEAFF. The rearrangement joins TRBV9 to TRBJ1-1; D gene unclear. The CDR3 totals 14 residues. Germline CDR1 is SGDLS and CDR2 is YYNGEE. V lost 0 bases and J lost 0, with 6 bases in between.

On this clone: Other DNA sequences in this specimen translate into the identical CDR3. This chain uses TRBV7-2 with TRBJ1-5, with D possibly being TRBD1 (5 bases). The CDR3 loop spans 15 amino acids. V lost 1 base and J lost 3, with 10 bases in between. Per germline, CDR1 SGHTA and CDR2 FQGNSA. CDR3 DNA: TGTGCCAGCAGCTTAGGGAGACAGACCAATCAGCCCCAGCATTTT. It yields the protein CASSLGRQTNQPQHF. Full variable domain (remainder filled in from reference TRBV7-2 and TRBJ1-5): GAGVSQSPSNKVTEKGKDVELRCDPISGHTALYWYRQSLGQGLEFLIYFQGNSAPDKSGLPSDRFSAERTGGSVSTLTIQRTQQEDSAVYLCASSLGRQTNQPQHFGDGTRLSIL.

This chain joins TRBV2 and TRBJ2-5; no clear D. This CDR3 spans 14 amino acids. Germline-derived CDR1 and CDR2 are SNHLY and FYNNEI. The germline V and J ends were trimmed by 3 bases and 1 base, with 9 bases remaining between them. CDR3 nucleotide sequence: TGTGCCAGCAGTGACTCTACTTCCCAAGAGACCCAGTACTTC. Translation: CASSDSTSQETQYF.

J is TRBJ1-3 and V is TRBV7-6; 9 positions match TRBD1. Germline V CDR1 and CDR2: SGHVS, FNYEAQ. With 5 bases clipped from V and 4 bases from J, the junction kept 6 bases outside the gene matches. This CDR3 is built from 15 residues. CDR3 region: CASSLQGAFGNTIYF. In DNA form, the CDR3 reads TGTGCCAGCAGCCTACAGGGGGCATTCGGAAACACCATATATTTT.

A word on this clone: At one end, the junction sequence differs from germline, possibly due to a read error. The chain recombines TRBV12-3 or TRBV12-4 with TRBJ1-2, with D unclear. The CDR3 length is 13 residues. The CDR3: CASSSLGYYGHTF. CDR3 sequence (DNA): TGTGCCAGCAGTTCCCTCGGGTACTATGGCCACACCTTC.

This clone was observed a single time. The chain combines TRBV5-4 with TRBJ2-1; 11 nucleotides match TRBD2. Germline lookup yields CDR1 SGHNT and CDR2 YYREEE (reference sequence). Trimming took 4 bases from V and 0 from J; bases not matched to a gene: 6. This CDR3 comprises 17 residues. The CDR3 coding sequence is TGTGCCAGCAGCCTCGGACTAGCGGGCGACTCCTACAATGAGCAGTTCTTC. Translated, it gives CASSLGLAGDSYNEQFF. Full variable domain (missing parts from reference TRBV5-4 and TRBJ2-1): ETGVTQSPTHLIKTRGQQVTLRCSSQSGHNTVSWYQQALGQGPQFIFQYYREEENGRGNFPPRFSGLQFPNYSSELNVNALELDDSALYLCASSLGLAGDSYNEQFFGPGTRLTVL.

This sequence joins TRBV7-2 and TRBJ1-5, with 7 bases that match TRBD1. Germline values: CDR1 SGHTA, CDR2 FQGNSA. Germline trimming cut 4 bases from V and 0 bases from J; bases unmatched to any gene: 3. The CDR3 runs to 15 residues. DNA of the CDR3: TGTGCCAGCAGCTCACAGGGGCATAGCAATCAGCCCCAGCATTTT. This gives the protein CASSSQGHSNQPQHF.

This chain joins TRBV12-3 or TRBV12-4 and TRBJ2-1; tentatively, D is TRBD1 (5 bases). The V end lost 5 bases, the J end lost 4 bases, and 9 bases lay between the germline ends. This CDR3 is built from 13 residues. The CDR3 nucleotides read TGTGCCAGCAGTGAAAGACAGTACAATGAGCAGTTCTTC. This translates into CASSERQYNEQFF.

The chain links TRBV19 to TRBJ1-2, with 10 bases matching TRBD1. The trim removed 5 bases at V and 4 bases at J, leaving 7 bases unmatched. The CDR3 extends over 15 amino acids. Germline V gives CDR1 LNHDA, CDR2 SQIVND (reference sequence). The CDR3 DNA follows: TGTGCCAGTAGTTCCCAGACAGGGGGCGGCTATGGCTACACCTTC. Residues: CASSSQTGGGYGYTF. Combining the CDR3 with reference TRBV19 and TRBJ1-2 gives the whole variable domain DGGITQSPKYLFRKEGQNVTLSCEQNLNHDAMYWYRQDPGQGLRLIYYSQIVNDFQKGDIAEGYSVSREKKESFPLTVTSAQKNPTAFYLCASSSQTGGGYGYTFGSGTRLTVV.

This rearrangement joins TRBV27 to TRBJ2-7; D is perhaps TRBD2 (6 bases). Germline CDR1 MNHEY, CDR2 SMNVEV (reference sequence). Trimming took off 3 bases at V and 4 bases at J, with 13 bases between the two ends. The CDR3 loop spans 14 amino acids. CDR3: CASSLRDPGYEQYF. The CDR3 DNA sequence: TGTGCCAGCAGTTTGCGGGACCCAGGTTACGAGCAGTACTTC.

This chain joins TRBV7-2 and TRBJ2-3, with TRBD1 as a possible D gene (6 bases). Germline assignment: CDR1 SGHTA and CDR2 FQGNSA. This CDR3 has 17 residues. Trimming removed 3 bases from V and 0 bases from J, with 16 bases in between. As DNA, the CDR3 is TGTGCCAGCAGCTTGTCAATTCTGGGGGCCAGCACAGATACGCAGTATTTT. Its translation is CASSLSILGASTDTQYF.

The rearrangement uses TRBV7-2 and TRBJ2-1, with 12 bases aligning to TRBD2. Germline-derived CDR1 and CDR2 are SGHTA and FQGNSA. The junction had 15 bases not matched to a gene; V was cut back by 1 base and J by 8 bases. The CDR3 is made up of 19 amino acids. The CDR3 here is CASSLGLASGRALIHEQFF. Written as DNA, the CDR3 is TGTGCCAGCAGCTTAGGGTTGGCTAGCGGGAGGGCCTTAATTCATGAGCAGTTCTTC.

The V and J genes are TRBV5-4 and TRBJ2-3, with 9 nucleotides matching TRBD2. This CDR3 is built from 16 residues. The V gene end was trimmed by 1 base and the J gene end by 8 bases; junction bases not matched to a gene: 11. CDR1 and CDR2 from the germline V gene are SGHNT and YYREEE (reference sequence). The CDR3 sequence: CASSLFRGGGVGTQYF. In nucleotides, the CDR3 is TGTGCCAGCAGCTTGTTTAGGGGCGGGGGGGTAGGTACGCAGTATTTT.

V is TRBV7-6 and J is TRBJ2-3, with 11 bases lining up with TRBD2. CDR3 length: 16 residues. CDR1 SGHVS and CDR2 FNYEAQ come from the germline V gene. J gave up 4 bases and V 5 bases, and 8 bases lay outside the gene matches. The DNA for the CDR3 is TGTGCCAGCAGCCCCCTGACTAGCGGGGCTTCAGATACGCAGTATTTT. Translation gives CASSPLTSGASDTQYF.

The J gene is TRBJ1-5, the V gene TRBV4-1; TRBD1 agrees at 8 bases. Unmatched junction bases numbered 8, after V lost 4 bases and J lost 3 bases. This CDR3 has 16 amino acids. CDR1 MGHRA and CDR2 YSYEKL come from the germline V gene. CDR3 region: CASSLRTGTNNQPQHF. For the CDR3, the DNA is TGCGCCAGCAGCCTAAGGACAGGGACTAACAATCAGCCCCAGCATTTT.

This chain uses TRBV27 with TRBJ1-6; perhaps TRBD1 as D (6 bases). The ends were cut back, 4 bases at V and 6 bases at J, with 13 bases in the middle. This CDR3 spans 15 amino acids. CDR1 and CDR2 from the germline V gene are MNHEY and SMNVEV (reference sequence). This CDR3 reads CASSSQGNGNSPLHF. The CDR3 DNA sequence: TGTGCCAGCAGTTCACAGGGAAATGGTAATTCACCCCTCCACTTT.

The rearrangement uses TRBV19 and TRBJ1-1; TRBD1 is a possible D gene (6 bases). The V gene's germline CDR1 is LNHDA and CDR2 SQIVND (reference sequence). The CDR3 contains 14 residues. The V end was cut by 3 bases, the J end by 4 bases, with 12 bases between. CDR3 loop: CASSIDWTVTEAFF. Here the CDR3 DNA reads TGTGCCAGTAGTATTGATTGGACAGTCACTGAAGCTTTCTTT.

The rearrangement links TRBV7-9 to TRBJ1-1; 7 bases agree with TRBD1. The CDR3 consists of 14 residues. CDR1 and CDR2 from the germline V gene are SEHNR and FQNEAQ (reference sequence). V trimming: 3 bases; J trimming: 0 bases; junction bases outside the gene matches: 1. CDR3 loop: CASSFDRVNTEAFF. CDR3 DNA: TGTGCCAGCAGCTTTGACAGGGTGAACACTGAAGCTTTCTTT.

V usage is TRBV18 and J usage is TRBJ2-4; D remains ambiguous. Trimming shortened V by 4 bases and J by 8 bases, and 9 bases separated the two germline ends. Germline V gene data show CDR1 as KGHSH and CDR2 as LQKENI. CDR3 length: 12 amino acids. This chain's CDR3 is CASSRTDYIQYF. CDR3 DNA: TGTGCCAGCTCACGAACAGATTACATTCAGTACTTC.

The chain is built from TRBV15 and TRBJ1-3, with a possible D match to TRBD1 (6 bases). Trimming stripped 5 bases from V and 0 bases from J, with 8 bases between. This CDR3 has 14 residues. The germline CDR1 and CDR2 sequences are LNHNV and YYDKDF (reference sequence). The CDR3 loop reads CATSGGTSGNTIYF. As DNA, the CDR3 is TGTGCCACCAGCGGGGGCACCTCTGGAAACACCATATATTTT.

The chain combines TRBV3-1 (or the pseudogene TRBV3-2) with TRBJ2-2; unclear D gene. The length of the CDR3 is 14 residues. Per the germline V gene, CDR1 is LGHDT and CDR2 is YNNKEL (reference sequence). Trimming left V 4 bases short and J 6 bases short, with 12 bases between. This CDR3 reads CASSLDTVAGELFF. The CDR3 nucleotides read TGTGCCAGCAGCCTGGATACAGTTGCCGGGGAGCTGTTTTTT.